This TCR beta chain appears in the sequencing data of a study of response to subunit inactivated influenza vaccine. The study's findings and limits: With each seasonal influenza vaccination, the authors suggested, few new T cells are recruited.

TCRdb re-derived calls from the RT-PCR reads in MiXCR, one entry per CDR3 protein. The sample holds roughly 790,000 distinct CDR3 sequences, around 20% seen once. For this clonotype: Its matching antigen is unknown.

The V gene's germline CDR1 is KGHDR and CDR2 SFDVKD. The ends were cut back, 4 bases at V and 6 bases at J, with 12 bases in the middle. The CDR3 runs to 13 residues. This clonotype was obtained from a man aged 45-60 years who received an inactivated influenza vaccine. This material consisted of PBMCs from blood, taken more than 4 days after vaccination. The chain links TRBV24-1 to TRBJ2-7; tentatively, D is TRBD2 (5 bases). The CDR3 spells CATSEIEGGEQYF. The CDR3 nucleotides read TGTGCCACCAGTGAAATCGAGGGTGGCGAGCAGTACTTC.